This is a list of T cell receptor beta chains from one sample in a study of read filtering for tumor transcriptome and immune sequencing. In TCRdb, the reads were re-called with MiXCR into one record per CDR3 protein. The sample gives some 43,000 distinct CDR3 sequences, around 15% of which show up once; 30% is in the top ten. Specimen: a population of CD138-negative cells sorted from bone marrow. These receptors all stem from a donor at least 40 years old with multiple myeloma. Both conserved end residues are part of each CDR3. Each record gives: clone size, J gene, V gene, D gene, CDR3 DNA, CDR3 protein. The D gene is left open where the match is weak. Clone sizes are given selectively: once, few, many, or a class where the clone is expanded.

many,TRBJ2-1,TRBV7-2,NA,TGTGCCAGCAGCTTACTAGCTCCGGGTGAGCAGTTCTTC,CASSLLAPGEQFF
NA,TRBJ2-7,TRBV29-1,TRBD2,TGCAGCGTCGGAGGGAGCGGGAGAATGAACGAGCAGTACTTC,CSVGGSGRMNEQYF
many,TRBJ2-2,TRBV24-1,NA,TGTGCCCGAAGCCACACAGGGAACATGAACACCGGGGAGCTGTTTTTT,CARSHTGNMNTGELFF
many,TRBJ2-1,TRBV4-1,NA,TGCGCCAGCAGCCCGTCAGAGGGCAATTTGATCAATGAGCAGTTCTTC,CASSPSEGNLINEQFF
many,TRBJ2-1,TRBV25-1,TRBD2,TGTGCCAGCAGTAGGGGACTAGCGGGGGTAAGCTCCTACAATGAGCAGTTCTTC,CASSRGLAGVSSYNEQFF
many,TRBJ1-4,TRBV5-6,TRBD1,TGTGCCAGCAGCGCTGACAGGGTTGAAAAACTGTTTTTT,CASSADRVEKLFF
many,TRBJ2-1,TRBV19,TRBD2,TGTGCCAGTAGTAGGGGGCTAGCGGGAGCGGGGAATGAGCAGTTCTTC,CASSRGLAGAGNEQFF
NA,TRBJ1-5,TRBV28,NA,TGTGCCAGCAGTTTGCTGCAAGGGGTTAATCAGCCCCAGCATTTT,CASSLLQGVNQPQHF
many,TRBJ2-2,TRBV7-3,TRBD2,TGTGCCAGCAGCCCAGGGTTAGCGGGAGTTCGCACCGGGGAGCTGTTTTTT,CASSPGLAGVRTGELFF
many,TRBJ2-3,TRBV11-2,TRBD1,TGTGCCAGCAGCTTTGGACAGGGAGGAGATACGCAGTATTTT,CASSFGQGGDTQYF
many,TRBJ1-1,TRBV2,NA,TGTGCCACCCGGACTGGCCTGAACACTGAAGCTTTCTTT,CATRTGLNTEAFF
NA,TRBJ2-5,TRBV10-1,NA,TGCGCCAGCAGTGGTGGAGGGGCCCGGGAGACCCAGTACTTC,CASSGGGARETQYF
many,TRBJ2-1,TRBV11-2,NA,TGTGCCAGCAGCTGGCCAACATCCGAAAAGGGGGGCAATGAGCAGTTCTTC,CASSWPTSEKGGNEQFF
many,TRBJ2-7,TRBV27,NA,TGTGCCAGCAGTGGACTCCAGGGTAGCTACGAGCAGTACTTC,CASSGLQGSYEQYF
many,TRBJ2-2,TRBV2,TRBD2,TGTGCCAGCATGCGGGCGAGCGGGAGGACGGGGGAGCTGTTTTTT,CASMRASGRTGELFF
NA,TRBJ2-7,TRBV4-1,TRBD1,TGCGCCAGCAGCCATACCGACAGGGGATACGAGCAGTACTTC,CASSHTDRGYEQYF
NA,TRBJ2-7,TRBV29-1,TRBD2,TGCAGCGGTACCGGGACTAGCGGGACCTACGAGCAGTACTTC,CSGTGTSGTYEQYF
few,TRBJ2-2,TRBV27,TRBD1,TGTGCCAGCACACAGGGGGCCGGGGAGCTGTTTTTT,CASTQGAGELFF
NA,TRBJ2-1,TRBV3-1,NA,TGTGCCAGCAGCCAACAGGGGCAAAGACTTGAGCAGTTCTTC,CASSQQGQRLEQFF
NA,TRBJ2-1,TRBV7-9,NA,TGTGCCAGCAGCTTTCAAACCCCCGGCGAGGAGCAGTTCTTC,CASSFQTPGEEQFF
many,TRBJ2-7,TRBV28,NA,TGTGCCAGCAGTCCCCCTGGGCCTTCGGGCGAGCAGTACTTC,CASSPPGPSGEQYF
NA,TRBJ2-1,TRBV29-1,NA,TGCAACGTTGAAGCGGTTTCCTACAATGAGCAGTTCTTC,CNVEAVSYNEQFF
few,TRBJ1-5,TRBV28,NA,TGTGCCAGCAGTGATCCGGGACAACATAATCAGCCCCAGCATTTT,CASSDPGQHNQPQHF
NA,TRBJ1-5,TRBV19,NA,TGTGCCAGTAGTACACTGGGAGTAAATCAGCCCCAGCATTTT,CASSTLGVNQPQHF
many,TRBJ2-3,TRBV6-5,NA,TGTGCCAGCAGAGGGAGCACAGATACGCAGTATTTT,CASRGSTDTQYF
NA,TRBJ1-1,TRBV6-5,TRBD1,TGTGCCAGCAGTTATAGACAGGGGGGAACTGAAGTTTTCTTT,CASSYRQGGTEVFF
few,TRBJ1-1,TRBV21-1,NA,TGTGCCAGCAGTCCCGGGACATCCTCGGGAGCTTTCTTT,CASSPGTSSGAFF
NA,TRBJ2-1,TRBV20-1,NA,TGCAGTACTAGTATCTGGAGCTCCTACAATGAGCAGTTCTTC,CSTSIWSSYNEQFF
many,TRBJ2-7,TRBV19,NA,TGTGCCAGTAGTATAGCTTCAGGGAGCTCCTACGAGCAGTACTTC,CASSIASGSSYEQYF
many,TRBJ2-2,TRBV24-1,TRBD1,TGTGCCACCAGTGATACAGGGGGCAACACCGGGGAGCTGTTTTTT,CATSDTGGNTGELFF
many,TRBJ2-3,TRBV19,TRBD2,TGTGCCAGTAGTGTCCTAGTAGCGGGGACGCAGTATTTT,CASSVLVAGTQYF
many,TRBJ2-1,TRBV18,NA,TGTGCCAGCTCCCACGGGTGGCAGATCTACAATGAGCAGTTCTTC,CASSHGWQIYNEQFF
many,TRBJ2-7,TRBV6-2/TRBV6-3,NA,TGTGCCAGCAGTTGGGACATCAACGAGCAGTACTTC,CASSWDINEQYF
many,TRBJ1-6,TRBV20-1,NA,TGCAGTGCTGGCATTGGACGTAGTTCACCCCTCCACTTT,CSAGIGRSSPLHF
NA,TRBJ2-1,TRBV3-1,TRBD2,TGTGCCAGCAGCCAAACTAGCGGGCAGTACAATGAGCAGTTCTTC,CASSQTSGQYNEQFF
many,TRBJ2-3,TRBV24-1,NA,TGTGCCACCAGTGATCCTACGGTGAATACGCAGTATTTT,CATSDPTVNTQYF
medium-sized,TRBJ1-5,TRBV12-3/TRBV12-4,NA,TGTGCCAGCAGTGCTCCGGGTGGCAATCAGCCCCAGCATTTT,CASSAPGGNQPQHF
many,TRBJ2-6,TRBV7-3,NA,TGTGCCAGCAGCTTTGGACAGCCTTTCACTGGGGCCAACGTCCTGACTTTC,CASSFGQPFTGANVLTF
many,TRBJ1-2,TRBV7-2,NA,TGTGCCAGCAGCCGCCCGGGACGGACCGACTATGGCTACACCTTC,CASSRPGRTDYGYTF
many,TRBJ2-7,TRBV19,NA,TGTGCCAGTAGTATAGCACCAGGACCCTACGAGCAGTACTTC,CASSIAPGPYEQYF
many,TRBJ2-3,TRBV5-8,TRBD1,TGTGCCAGCAGCCGCCGACAGGGGTTAGATACGCAGTATTTT,CASSRRQGLDTQYF
many,TRBJ2-5,TRBV10-3,NA,TGTGCCATCAGAACTCAGGGGATCGGGGAGACCCAGTACTTC,CAIRTQGIGETQYF
many,TRBJ2-3,TRBV15,NA,TGTGCCACCAGCACATCCGGGACTAGCACAGATACGCAGTATTTT,CATSTSGTSTDTQYF
many,TRBJ2-1,TRBV6-4,NA,TGTGCCAGCAGTGACTCTGTGCAACATGAGCAGTTCTTC,CASSDSVQHEQFF
many,TRBJ1-5,TRBV3-1,NA,TGTGCCAGCAGCCACCGGGGATATCAGCCCCAGCATTTT,CASSHRGYQPQHF
many,TRBJ1-1,TRBV10-3,NA,TGTGCCATCACGGGGGACGGGTTGAACACTGAAGCTTTCTTT,CAITGDGLNTEAFF
few,TRBJ2-7,TRBV11-2,NA,TGTACCAGCAGCTCTACGGGGGTTGGGTTCGAGCAGTACTTC,CTSSSTGVGFEQYF
few,TRBJ2-3,TRBV20-1,NA,TGCAGTGCTAGAAGCAGCACAGATACGCAGTATTTT,CSARSSTDTQYF
many,TRBJ2-3,TRBV5-1,TRBD2,TGCGCCAGCAGCTTGGGTTCGCGGGAGGCTACCACTCGCACAGATACGCAGTATTTT,CASSLGSREATTRTDTQYF
many,TRBJ2-3,TRBV5-8,NA,TGTGCCAGCAGCGGTGGTTCGAGAGATACGCAGTATTTT,CASSGGSRDTQYF